A single sample gave rise to the 10 T cell receptor beta chains below, sequenced in a study of cutaneous CD30+ T cell lymphoproliferative disorder and hepatitis E. The data were produced by immunoSEQ multiplex PCR, yet TCRdb's version contains in-frame clones alone and is incomplete. The sample yields fewer than 8,000 clones, 74% seen once. Sequences were obtained from blood. Source of these receptors: a human donor with a cutaneous T cell lymphoproliferative disorder associated with hepatitis E virus.

This chain links TRBV5-1 with TRBJ2-2; tentative D call: TRBD1 (6 bases). Trimming pared 5 bases from V and 8 bases from J, leaving 19 bases between. The CDR3 sequence is 15 residues long. The V gene's germline CDR1 is SGHRS and CDR2 YFSETQ. CDR3 region: CASRIGQFIGGELFF. The CDR3 nucleotides read TGCGCCAGCAGGATCGGACAGTTTATAGGAGGGGAGCTGTTTTTT.

This clone appeared a single time. The rearrangement uses TRBV29-1 and TRBJ2-5, with 7 bases fitting TRBD1. The CDR3 totals 11 residues. Losses at the gene ends were 6 bases for V and 5 bases for J; bases not matched to a gene: 3. Germline assignment: CDR1 SQVTM and CDR2 ANQGSEA. The CDR3 here is CSVNRGETQYF. The CDR3 DNA sequence: TGCAGCGTAAACAGGGGCGAGACCCAGTACTTC.

The gene calls are TRBV7-2 and TRBJ2-7, with TRBD1 identical over 9 bases. Germline CDR1 SGHTA, CDR2 FQGNSA. The CDR3 length is 14 residues. V shed 6 bases, J shed 8 bases, and the junction held 11 bases outside the gene matches. The DNA of the CDR3 is TGTGCCAGCAGTTTTACCGGGACAGGGTATAAGCAGTACTTC. It codes for CASSFTGTGYKQYF. Combining the CDR3 with reference TRBV7-2 and TRBJ2-7 gives the whole variable domain GAGVSQSPSNKVTEKGKDVELRCDPISGHTALYWYRQSLGQGLEFLIYFQGNSAPDKSGLPSDRFSAERTGGSVSTLTIQRTQQEDSAVYLCASSFTGTGYKQYFGPGTRLTVT.

The rearrangement joins TRBV6-1 to TRBJ2-1, with 7 bases fitting TRBD1. The V segment lost 11 bases and the J segment 9 bases; nucleotides outside the gene matches: 10. Germline lookup yields CDR1 MNHNS and CDR2 SASEGT. This CDR3 is built from 12 residues. This CDR3 is CAGSTGYGEQFF. Written as DNA, the CDR3 is TGTGCCGGCTCGACAGGGTATGGTGAGCAGTTCTTC.

This sequence joins TRBV7-9 and TRBJ1-1; D is uncertain. The CDR3 is 13 amino acids. The germline V gene encodes CDR1 SEHNR and CDR2 FQNEAQ (reference sequence). V lost 7 bases, J lost 3 bases, and 12 bases lay in between. CDR3 sequence reads: CASIWSGDTEAFF. The CDR3 DNA reads TGTGCCAGCATATGGAGCGGGGACACTGAAGCTTTCTTT.

The chain joins TRBV5-5 to TRBJ2-2, with 8 bases that match TRBD1. V was pared by 4 bases and J by 1 base, with 3 bases of the junction left unmatched. The CDR3 is made up of 15 amino acids. In germline, CDR1 is SGHKS, CDR2 YYEKEE (reference sequence). In DNA form, the CDR3 reads TGTGCCAGCAGCGCTGGACAGGGGAACACCGGGGAGCTGTTTTTT. This sequence encodes CASSAGQGNTGELFF.

This chain links TRBV7-8 with TRBJ2-2, with D tentatively TRBD1 (6 bases). This CDR3 is built from 14 residues. V was cut by 4 bases and J by 6 bases, with 12 bases left in between. The V gene's germline CDR1 is SGHVS and CDR2 FQNEAQ. In DNA, the CDR3 is TGTGCCAGCAGCTCCTTACAGGGATCCGGGGAGCTGTTTTTT. Its protein product is CASSSLQGSGELFF.

This clone was observed a handful of times. J is TRBJ2-7 and V is TRBV15; a possible D gene is TRBD2 (5 bases). CDR1 and CDR2 (germline): LNHNV, YYDKDF (reference sequence). Trimming cost V 0 bases and J 5 bases, with 8 bases left between them. This CDR3 has 13 amino acids. In DNA, the CDR3 is TGTGCCACCAGCAGAGATCTGAGGGACGAGCAGTACTTC. It codes for CATSRDLRDEQYF.

CDR3: CASSFPSVNPTGNEQFF. CDR3 sequence (DNA): TGTGCCAGCAGCTTCCCTAGCGTGAATCCGACAGGCAATGAGCAGTTCTTC. V usage is TRBV5-4 and J usage is TRBJ2-1; perhaps D is TRBD1 or TRBD2 (6 bases each). Germline V gene sequence: CDR1 SGHNT, CDR2 YYREEE (reference sequence). The CDR3 has 17 amino acids. Trimming took off 2 bases at V and 6 bases at J, with 21 bases between the two ends.

J is TRBJ2-3 and V is TRBV4-2; D unresolved. V was shortened by 1 base and J by 3 bases, with 14 bases between the two germline ends. The CDR3 is made up of 16 amino acids. The germline CDR1 and CDR2 sequences are LGHNA and YNFKEQ. The DNA for the CDR3 is TGTGCCAGCAGCCAAGGAGACCCCTTTGGGACAGATACGCAGTATTTT. Amino acid sequence: CASSQGDPFGTDTQYF.